This record looks at one T cell receptor (beta chain) sequence and its context. This entry is derived from a study of cytomegalovirus exposure and HLA in healthy donors. From germline, CDR1 is SGHDT and CDR2 YYEEEE. The CDR3 is 14 amino acids. The V end was cut by 4 bases, the J end by 6 bases, with 16 bases between. The PCR ran on 60 Vbeta and 13 Jbeta primers. Only in-frame clones appear in the TCRdb table, and some are missing; sequencing was by immunoSEQ multiplex PCR. Its clone listing holds 50,000 to 60,000 clones. Sequenced input: PBMCs. The TCR comes from a male donor in good health and CMV-seronegative. The chain links TRBV5-6 to TRBJ1-2; D is perhaps TRBD1 (6 bases). CDR3 bases: TGTGCCAGCAGCCTCGAAGGGGGGGGTGATGGCTACACCTTC. Amino acids: CASSLEGGGDGYTF. Full variable domain (rest looked up from reference TRBV5-6 and TRBJ1-2): DAGVTQSPTHLIKTRGQQVTLRCSPKSGHDTVSWYQQALGQGPQFIFQYYEEEERQRGNFPDRFSGHQFPNYSSELNVNALLLGDSALYLCASSLEGGGDGYTFGSGTRLTVV.